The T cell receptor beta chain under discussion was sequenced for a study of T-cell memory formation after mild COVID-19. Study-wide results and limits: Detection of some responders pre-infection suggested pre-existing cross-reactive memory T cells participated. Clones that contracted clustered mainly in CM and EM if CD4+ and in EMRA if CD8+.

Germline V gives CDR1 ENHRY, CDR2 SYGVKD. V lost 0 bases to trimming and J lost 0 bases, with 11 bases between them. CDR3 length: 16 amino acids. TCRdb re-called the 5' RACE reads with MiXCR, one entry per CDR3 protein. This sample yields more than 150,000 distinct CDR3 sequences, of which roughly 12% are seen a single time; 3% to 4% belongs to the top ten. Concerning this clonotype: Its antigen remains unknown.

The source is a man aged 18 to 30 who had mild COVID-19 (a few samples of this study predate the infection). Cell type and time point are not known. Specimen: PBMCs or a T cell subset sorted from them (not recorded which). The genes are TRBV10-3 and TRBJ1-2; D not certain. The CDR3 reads CAISESWTAANYGYTF. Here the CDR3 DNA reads TGTGCCATCAGTGAGTCCTGGACCGCAGCTAACTATGGCTACACCTTC.